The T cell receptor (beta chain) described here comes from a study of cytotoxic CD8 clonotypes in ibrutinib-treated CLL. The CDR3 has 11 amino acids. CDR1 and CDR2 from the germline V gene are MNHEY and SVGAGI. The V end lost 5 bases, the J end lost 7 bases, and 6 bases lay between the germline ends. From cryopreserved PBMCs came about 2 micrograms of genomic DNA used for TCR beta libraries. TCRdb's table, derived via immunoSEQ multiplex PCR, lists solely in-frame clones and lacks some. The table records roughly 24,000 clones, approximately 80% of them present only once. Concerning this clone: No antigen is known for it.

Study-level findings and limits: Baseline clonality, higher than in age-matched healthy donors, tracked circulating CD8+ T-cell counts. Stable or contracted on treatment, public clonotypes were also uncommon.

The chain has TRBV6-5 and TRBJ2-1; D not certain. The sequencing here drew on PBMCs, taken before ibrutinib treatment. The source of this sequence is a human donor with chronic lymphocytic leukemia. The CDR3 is CASSGKNEQFF. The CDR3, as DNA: TGTGCCAGCAGTGGAAAGAATGAGCAGTTCTTC.